Presented here are 12 T cell receptor beta chains from one specimen sequenced in a study of early T cells in non-severe SARS-CoV-2 infection. TCRdb redid the calling of the 5' RACE reads with MiXCR, one entry per CDR3 protein. The data show some 88,000 distinct CDR3 sequences, roughly 17% seen once. Source: whole blood, taken at baseline. The origin of the receptors is an adult who was a healthcare worker with PCR-confirmed SARS-CoV-2 infection or an uninfected control (not recorded which).

This clonotype occurred a few times. CDR3 protein: CASSADRGSRAFF. The DNA for the CDR3 is TGTGCCAGCAGCGCAGACAGGGGATCGCGAGCTTTCTTT. The chain uses TRBV7-2 and TRBJ1-1; 8 nucleotides agree with TRBD1. This CDR3 comprises 13 residues. The germline V gene has CDR1 SGHTA and CDR2 FQGNSA. J lost 10 bases, V lost 5 bases, and 9 bases had no gene match.

This clonotype has more than one count but fewer than ten. The rearrangement links TRBV4-2 to TRBJ2-7; a weak D match, TRBD1 (6 bases). V was shortened by 1 base and J by 3 bases, with 13 bases between the two germline ends. CDR1 LGHNA and CDR2 YNFKEQ come from the germline V gene. The CDR3 spans 15 residues. The CDR3 sequence: CASSQAGESLYEQYF. The CDR3 DNA reads TGTGCCAGCAGCCAAGCAGGGGAGAGCCTCTACGAGCAGTACTTC.

This clonotype was detected many times. The chain uses TRBV15 and TRBJ2-3, with D possibly being TRBD1 (5 bases). Trimming took 1 base from V and 4 from J, leaving 9 bases between them. CDR1 is LNHNV and CDR2 is YYDKDF in the germline V gene (reference sequence). The CDR3 extends over 14 amino acids. CDR3 amino acids: CATSRALRADTQYF. In DNA form, the CDR3 reads TGTGCCACCAGCAGAGCTCTCAGGGCAGATACGCAGTATTTT.

There are a few counts of this clonotype. In DNA form, the CDR3 reads TGTGCCAGCAGCGCAGACCCCCTGGGTGAGCAGTTCTTC. Translation: CASSADPLGEQFF. The gene calls are TRBV7-3 and TRBJ2-1, with D unresolved. The CDR3 is 13 residues long. CDR1 and CDR2 from the germline V gene are SGHTA and FQGTGA. The V and J ends lost 5 bases and 9 bases respectively, with 14 bases between them. The full variable domain, rest sourced from reference TRBV7-3 and TRBJ2-1, is GAGVSQTPSNKVTEKGKYVELRCDPISGHTALYWYRQSLGQGPEFLIYFQGTGAADDSGLPNDRFFAVRPEGSVSTLKIQRTERGDSAVYLCASSADPLGEQFFGPGTRLTVL.

The genes are TRBV7-2 and TRBJ1-4, with TRBD1 matching over 8 bases. Germline loops: CDR1 SGHTA, CDR2 FQGNSA. CDR3 length: 13 amino acids. The V segment lost 8 bases and the J segment 6 bases; nucleotides outside the gene matches: 5. The CDR3 DNA sequence: TGTGCCAGCCAGGGGGCGCGGGATGAAAAACTGTTTTTT. Translating gives CASQGARDEKLFF.

The V and J genes are TRBV7-9 and TRBJ1-1; no definite D call. Germline lookup yields CDR1 SEHNR and CDR2 FQNEAQ (reference sequence). With 1 base removed from V and 3 bases from J, the gap between germline ends came to 9 bases. The CDR3 is made up of 14 amino acids. CDR3 sequence (DNA): TGTGCCAGCAGCTTAGTAGGGAGATACACTGAAGCTTTCTTT. Translated: CASSLVGRYTEAFF.

This chain links TRBV4-2 with TRBJ1-5; D is undetermined. Looked up from germline, CDR1 is LGHNA and CDR2 is YNFKEQ. This CDR3 comprises 13 residues. The V gene lost 0 bases and the J gene lost 9 bases, with 9 bases spanning the gap. In DNA, the CDR3 is TGTGCCAGCAGCCAAGATCCTGGCCGGCCCCAGCATTTT. Translated: CASSQDPGRPQHF.

This clonotype was counted only a few times. The V gene is TRBV27, the J gene TRBJ1-6; TRBD1 matches at 9 bases. The CDR3 is 16 amino acids. The germline CDR1 and CDR2 sequences are MNHEY and SMNVEV (reference sequence). The V gene end was trimmed by 5 bases and the J gene end by 14 bases; junction bases not matched to a gene: 16. The CDR3 here is CASSRQGQGLIGSLHF. CDR3 nucleotides: TGTGCCAGCAGTAGACAGGGACAGGGCCTCATTGGATCCCTCCACTTT.

This clonotype was seen at least ten times. The rearrangement uses TRBV7-2 and TRBJ2-1; 8 nucleotides agree with TRBD2. The CDR3 sequence is 14 residues long. Germline-derived CDR1 and CDR2 are SGHTA and FQGNSA. V was pared by 11 bases and J by 4 bases, with 10 bases of the junction left unmatched. The CDR3 region has the DNA TGTGCCGGCCGCTTAGCGGGAAGTTACAATGAGCAGTTCTTC. This gives the protein CAGRLAGSYNEQFF. The full variable domain, its missing parts supplied by reference TRBV7-2 and TRBJ2-1, is GAGVSQSPSNKVTEKGKDVELRCDPISGHTALYWYRQSLGQGLEFLIYFQGNSAPDKSGLPSDRFSAERTGGSVSTLTIQRTQQEDSAVYLCAGRLAGSYNEQFFGPGTRLTVL.

This clonotype was counted a single time. This chain links TRBV6-1 with TRBJ2-3; 7 nucleotides agree with TRBD1. The CDR3 consists of 13 residues. The V gene end was trimmed by 4 bases and the J gene end by 9 bases; junction bases not matched to a gene: 7. Per germline, CDR1 MNHNS and CDR2 SASEGT. CDR3 amino acids: CASSGDRRETQYF. Here the CDR3 DNA reads TGTGCCAGCAGTGGGGACAGACGGGAAACGCAGTATTTT.

The chain's CDR3 is CASSTNPAPYNEQFF. CDR3 sequence (DNA): TGTGCCAGTAGTACGAATCCAGCGCCCTACAATGAGCAGTTCTTC. This chain joins TRBV19 and TRBJ2-1, with no clear D. This CDR3 contains 15 residues. The V end was cut by 4 bases, the J end by 2 bases, with 12 bases between. Germline V gene data show CDR1 as LNHDA and CDR2 as SQIVND (reference sequence).

The chain has TRBV18 and TRBJ2-5; D is unclear. Per germline, CDR1 KGHSH and CDR2 LQKENI. The length of the CDR3 is 14 residues. The V end was cut by 0 bases, the J end by 4 bases, with 9 bases between. The CDR3 is CASSPPSIRETQYF. In DNA form, the CDR3 reads TGTGCCAGCTCACCACCGTCTATAAGAGAGACCCAGTACTTC.